These 10 T cell receptor beta chains share one sample of origin, sequenced in a study of shared clonotypes between healthy human individuals. TCRdb keeps only in-frame clones here, not all; method: immunoSEQ multiplex PCR. The sample lists 1 million to 1.2 million clones; approximately 75% were seen once. The sequenced sample was memory CD4+ T cells from PBMCs. Subset in this sample: CD45RA-negative fraction. The receptors were gathered from a man aged 18 to 30 in good health. Some clones in this sample may be carry-over from other donors' samples.

This sequence joins TRBV4-2 and TRBJ2-1; possible D gene TRBD2, 6 bases. Germline-derived CDR1 and CDR2 are LGHNA and YNFKEQ. The CDR3 runs 15 residues. Between the trimmed V and J ends, which lost 1 base and 1 base, there was a span of 8 bases. The CDR3 nucleotides are TGTGCCAGCAGCCAAGCAGCGGGTTCCTACAATGAGCAGTTCTTC. This gives the protein CASSQAAGSYNEQFF.

The chain recombines TRBV9 with TRBJ2-1; tentatively, D is TRBD2 (6 bases). Germline V gives CDR1 SGDLS, CDR2 YYNGEE. The CDR3 has 14 amino acids. V gave up 3 bases and J gave up 7 bases, with 14 bases separating them. The CDR3 nucleotides are TGTGCCAGCAGCGGCGAGCGGGCGTGGAATGAGCAGTTCTTC. It is translated as CASSGERAWNEQFF.

The chain combines TRBV28 with TRBJ2-3; tentative D call: TRBD2 (6 bases). The CDR3 has 14 residues. Germline-derived CDR1 and CDR2 are MDHEN and SYDVKM. V was cut by 6 bases and J by 6 bases, with 16 bases left in between. The CDR3 protein is CASSPAAGPDTQYF. The CDR3 DNA follows: TGTGCCAGCAGCCCCGCGGCGGGACCCGATACGCAGTATTTT. Supplemented by reference TRBV28 and TRBJ2-3, the full variable domain reads DVKVTQSSRYLVKRTGEKVFLECVQDMDHENMFWYRQDPGLGLRLIYFSYDVKMKEKGDIPEGYSVSREKKERFSLILESASTNQTSMYLCASSPAAGPDTQYFGPGTRLTVL.

There are a few counts of this clone. Other DNA sequences in the same sample also yield this CDR3. This chain uses TRBV29-1 with TRBJ1-1; TRBD1 is a possible D gene (5 bases). V lost 3 bases and J lost 3, with 8 bases in between. CDR3 length equals 12 residues. Germline-derived CDR1 and CDR2 are SQVTM and ANQGSEA. CDR3 bases: TGCAGCGTTGAGGGGCAGTACACTGAAGCTTTCTTT. It codes for CSVEGQYTEAFF.

Details on this clone: Other DNA sequences of this sample code for an identical CDR3. The chain carries TRBV5-1 and TRBJ2-1; D might be TRBD1 (5 bases). CDR1 and CDR2 from the germline V gene are SGHRS and YFSETQ. There are 15 residues in the CDR3. V dropped 0 bases and J dropped 1 base, with 8 bases sitting between them. The CDR3 spells CASSLEGISYNEQFF. The DNA of the CDR3 is TGCGCCAGCAGCTTGGAGGGGATATCCTACAATGAGCAGTTCTTC.

The rearrangement links TRBV11-2 to TRBJ2-5; no clear D. V shed 6 bases and J shed 5 bases, with 10 bases lying between them. CDR1 and CDR2 (germline): SGHAT, FQNNGV. The CDR3 runs 12 residues. The chain's CDR3 is CASSFYGETQYF. The CDR3 bases are TGTGCCAGCAGTTTCTATGGGGAGACCCAGTACTTC.

The rearrangement joins TRBV28 to TRBJ2-1; D tentatively fits TRBD1 or TRBD2 (5 bases each). Germline V gene lookup returns CDR1 MDHEN and CDR2 SYDVKM. Trimming stripped 8 bases from V and 3 bases from J, with 11 bases between. This CDR3 spans 13 amino acids. The CDR3 loop is CASWGTVYNEQFF. As DNA, the CDR3 is TGTGCCAGCTGGGGGACGGTCTACAATGAGCAGTTCTTC.

With regard to this clone: Given a much more abundant clone one base away, this may be a read error. The rearrangement joins TRBV6-1 to TRBJ2-7; TRBD2 might be the D (5 bases). This CDR3 spans 13 amino acids. Germline V gives CDR1 MNHNS, CDR2 SASEGT. The CDR3: CASRSLGDYGQYF. The CDR3 DNA is TGTGCCAGCAGAAGCCTTGGAGACTACGGGCAGTACTTC.

This clone was detected a few times. The J gene is TRBJ2-6, the V gene TRBV5-5; maybe TRBD2 (6 bases). Germline-derived CDR1 and CDR2 are SGHKS and YYEKEE (reference sequence). The ends were cut back, 3 bases at V and 4 bases at J, with 11 bases in the middle. This CDR3 contains 15 residues. CDR3 in amino acids: CASSWTGDGANVLTF. The DNA of the CDR3 is TGTGCCAGCAGCTGGACGGGGGACGGGGCCAACGTCCTGACTTTC. The entire variable domain, with the rest obtained from reference TRBV5-5 and TRBJ2-6, is as follows: DAGVTQSPTHLIKTRGQQVTLRCSPISGHKSVSWYQQVLGQGPQFIFQYYEKEERGRGNFPDRFSARQFPNYSSELNVNALLLGDSALYLCASSWTGDGANVLTFGAGSRLTVL.

The table lists this clone with a few counts. The gene calls are TRBV19 and TRBJ1-1; no firm D call. V shed 5 bases and J shed 1 base, with 11 bases lying between them. Germline CDR1 and CDR2: LNHDA and SQIVND (reference sequence). The CDR3 runs 14 residues. CDR3 bases: TGTGCCAGTAGTGAGAGGACGGGGAACACTGAAGCTTTCTTT. Translated: CASSERTGNTEAFF.